These 15 T cell receptor beta chains were all obtained from the same sample, sequenced in a study of T cell responses to AZD1222 COVID-19 vaccine. The table came from immunoSEQ multiplex PCR; TCRdb's copy has only in-frame clones and leaves some out. The sample holds around 84,000 clones; 88% are singletons and the top ten take 10%. Here the sequenced sample was peripheral blood, taken on day 0 of MenACWY control vaccination. The receptors were gathered from an adult in good health.

This rearrangement joins TRBV2 to TRBJ1-5; 7 positions agree with TRBD1. CDR3 length: 14 amino acids. J gave up 2 bases and V 4 bases, and 2 bases lay outside the gene matches. Germline V gene lookup returns CDR1 SNHLY and CDR2 FYNNEI. The CDR3 sequence is CASSGQGRNQPQHF. The DNA of the CDR3 is TGTGCCAGCAGTGGACAGGGCCGCAATCAGCCCCAGCATTTT.

The CDR3 reads CASSPRQDYGYTF. DNA for the CDR3: TGTGCCAGCAGCCCAAGACAGGACTATGGCTACACCTTC. This chain connects TRBV14 to TRBJ1-2; possibly TRBD1 for D (6 bases). This CDR3 is 13 amino acids long. The V gene's germline CDR1 is SGHDN and CDR2 FVKESK. V lost 4 bases, J lost 3 bases, and 9 bases lay in between.

The V call is TRBV20-1, the J call TRBJ1-6; 7 bases agree with TRBD1. Trimming cost V 3 bases and J 0 bases; bases outside gene matches: 11. The CDR3 runs 18 residues. CDR1 DFQATT and CDR2 SNEGSKA come from the germline V gene (reference sequence). The CDR3 protein is CSASPLRQGSSYNSPLHF. DNA for the CDR3: TGCAGTGCTAGTCCCCTCCGACAGGGAAGCTCCTATAATTCACCCCTCCACTTT.

The V and J genes are TRBV19 and TRBJ1-2, with a possible D match to TRBD1 (6 bases). Trimming shortened V by 5 bases and J by 4 bases, and 14 bases separated the two germline ends. The CDR3 runs 14 residues. Germline CDR1 LNHDA, CDR2 SQIVND (reference sequence). DNA of the CDR3: TGTGCCAGTAGTCCCTGGACAGACGGCTATGGCTACACCTTC. Its translation is CASSPWTDGYGYTF.

This clone was detected once. J is TRBJ1-2 and V is TRBV14, with 7 bases lining up with TRBD1. The ends lost 2 bases at V and 4 bases at J; junction bases unmatched: 7. Germline CDR1 is SGHDN and CDR2 is FVKESK. The CDR3 length is 15 residues. CDR3: CASSQLGAGGYGYTF. CDR3 nucleotide sequence: TGTGCCAGCAGCCAACTCGGGGCAGGGGGCTATGGCTACACCTTC.

This chain uses TRBV6-5 with TRBJ1-2; the D is unclear. Germline V gives CDR1 MNHEY, CDR2 SVGAGI. With 6 bases removed from V and 2 bases from J, the gap between germline ends came to 10 bases. The CDR3 extends over 13 amino acids. CDR3 coding DNA: TGTGCCAGCAGCTGGACCGGAAACTATGGCTACACCTTC. It specifies CASSWTGNYGYTF.

V and J are TRBV6-1 and TRBJ1-4; tentatively, D is TRBD1 (5 bases). This CDR3 has 16 residues. The V gene lost 3 bases and the J gene lost 5 bases, with 16 bases spanning the gap. Per the germline V gene, CDR1 is MNHNS and CDR2 is SASEGT. Here the CDR3 DNA reads TGTGCCAGCAGTGATCCAAGGGGCCCTGTCAATGAAAAACTGTTTTTT. Translation: CASSDPRGPVNEKLFF.

This rearrangement joins TRBV12-3 or TRBV12-4 to TRBJ2-3; D uncertain. The CDR3 totals 12 residues. Trimming pared 5 bases from V and 2 bases from J, leaving 5 bases between. The CDR3 loop reads CASSPVTDTQYF. CDR3 sequence (DNA): TGTGCCAGCAGTCCCGTCACAGATACGCAGTATTTT.

This chain connects TRBV7-2 to TRBJ2-7; perhaps TRBD2 as D (6 bases). CDR1 and CDR2 (germline): SGHTA, FQGNSA. The germline V and J ends were trimmed by 1 base and 2 bases, with 12 bases remaining between them. This CDR3 contains 15 residues. This CDR3 is CASSLERGTPYEQYF. In nucleotides, the CDR3 is TGTGCCAGCAGCTTAGAACGGGGGACCCCCTACGAGCAGTACTTC. Complete variable domain (other parts from reference TRBV7-2 and TRBJ2-7): GAGVSQSPSNKVTEKGKDVELRCDPISGHTALYWYRQSLGQGLEFLIYFQGNSAPDKSGLPSDRFSAERTGGSVSTLTIQRTQQEDSAVYLCASSLERGTPYEQYFGPGTRLTVT.

The rearrangement links TRBV5-5 to TRBJ2-5; possible D gene TRBD2, 7 bases. Trimming took off 3 bases at V and 7 bases at J, with 16 bases between the two ends. Looked up from germline, CDR1 is SGHKS and CDR2 is YYEKEE (reference sequence). This CDR3 comprises 14 residues. In DNA, the CDR3 is TGTGCCAGCAGCTCCTCTGCAGGGGAGGGGACCCAGTACTTC. Protein: CASSSSAGEGTQYF.

The chain couples TRBV5-1 to TRBJ2-1, with TRBD1 matching 7 bases. The CDR3 runs to 14 residues. V shed 3 bases and J 5 bases; nucleotides not matched to a gene: 5. Germline CDR1 reads SGHRS; CDR2 reads YFSETQ. The CDR3 DNA sequence: TGCGCCAGCAGCTCACGGACAGGTCACAATGAGCAGTTCTTC. It is translated as CASSSRTGHNEQFF.

The CDR3 region has the DNA TGTGCCAGTACCCCAAGACTGATTGCAACTAATGAAAAACTGTTTTTT. It codes for CASTPRLIATNEKLFF. This rearrangement joins TRBV19 to TRBJ1-4, with no clear D. CDR1 is LNHDA, CDR2 SQIVND, per germline (reference sequence). The CDR3 has 16 amino acids. The ends were cut back, 7 bases at V and 0 bases at J, with 15 bases in the middle. Supplemented by reference TRBV19 and TRBJ1-4, the full variable domain reads DGGITQSPKYLFRKEGQNVTLSCEQNLNHDAMYWYRQDPGQGLRLIYYSQIVNDFQKGDIAEGYSVSREKKESFPLTVTSAQKNPTAFYLCASTPRLIATNEKLFFGSGTQLSVL.

This clone was seen a single time. This chain links TRBV7-9 with TRBJ1-1; 7 positions match TRBD1. The germline gives CDR1 SEHNR, CDR2 FQNEAQ (reference sequence). Germline trimming cut 5 bases from V and 3 bases from J; bases unmatched to any gene: 6. There are 14 residues in the CDR3. CDR3 protein: CASSDRAGDTEAFF. Written as DNA, the CDR3 is TGTGCCAGCAGCGACAGGGCCGGCGACACTGAAGCTTTCTTT.

The chain links TRBV11-3 to TRBJ2-1; 7 bases align to TRBD1. The CDR3 covers 15 residues. J lost 1 base, V lost 3 bases, and 3 bases had no gene match. The V gene's germline CDR1 is SGHNT and CDR2 YENEEA. CDR3 nucleotides: TGTGCCAGCAGCTTTGGACAGGCGTCCTACAATGAGCAGTTCTTC. As protein: CASSFGQASYNEQFF.

The chain links TRBV27 to TRBJ2-3; a weak D match, TRBD2 (6 bases). Germline loops: CDR1 MNHEY, CDR2 SMNVEV (reference sequence). V was shortened by 4 bases and J by 2 bases, with 16 bases between the two germline ends. The CDR3 spans 16 residues. CDR3 sequence: CASSSRDSDLTDTQYF. DNA for the CDR3: TGTGCCAGCAGTTCCCGGGACTCCGACCTCACAGATACGCAGTATTTT.